These T cell receptor beta chains were read from a single sample in a study of shared clonotypes between healthy human individuals. The data were produced by immunoSEQ multiplex PCR, yet TCRdb's version contains in-frame clones alone and is incomplete. The table includes over a million clones, roughly 96% detected once. What was sequenced was naive CD4+ T cells sorted from blood. The receptors here all came from a man aged 25-40 years in good health. Each CDR3 is given with its conserved first and last residue. Part of the rows lack a size; the others show once, few, many or a class for expanded clones.

clone_size j_call v_call cdr3_length cdr3_aa
. TRBJ2-2 TRBV15 15 CATSRAGRITGELFF
. TRBJ1-4 TRBV6-5 15 CASTLTGTANEKLFF
. TRBJ2-3 TRBV6-1 17 CASSEAGTSGSTDTQYF
. TRBJ2-7 TRBV18 15 CASSPLGTRGHEQYF
. TRBJ1-1 TRBV7-9 16 CASSHLGRGRFTEAFF
once TRBJ2-2 TRBV5-1 15 CASSFSGLDIGELFF
. TRBJ1-1 TRBV19 14 CASSIGQGDAEAFF
once TRBJ2-3 TRBV5-4 13 CASSPYDTDTQYF
. TRBJ2-2 TRBV6-6 14 CASRRPGVHGELFF
. TRBJ2-5 TRBV18 15 CASSPRTGTQETQYF
. TRBJ1-2 TRBV18 13 CASSPTDRGGYTF